The rows below give T cell receptor beta chains drawn from one sample of a study of blood T cell repertoires in COVID-19. The table came from immunoSEQ multiplex PCR; TCRdb's copy has only in-frame clones and leaves some out. The repertoire consists of a few hundred thousand clones, with approximately 86% occurring once and the leading ten covering roughly 0.94%. The sample comprised peripheral blood. All receptors come from a human donor with COVID-19, enrolled during active disease. The donor label of this sample is uncertain. CDR3s include the opening cysteine and the closing phenylalanine or tryptophan. The order of the fields is D gene, V gene, clone size, J gene, CDR3 protein, CDR3 DNA. The D gene is left open where the match is weak. Clone sizes are given selectively: once, few, many, or a class where the clone is expanded.

D gene: .
V gene: TRBV5-6
clone size: .
J gene: TRBJ2-3
CDR3 protein: CASSLSGTDTQYF
CDR3 DNA: TGTGCCAGCAGCTTATCCGGGACAGATACGCAGTATTTT

D gene: TRBD2
V gene: TRBV19
clone size: .
J gene: TRBJ2-1
CDR3 protein: CASSIGLAGGNNEQFF
CDR3 DNA: TGTGCCAGTAGTATAGGACTAGCGGGAGGGAACAATGAGCAGTTCTTC

D gene: .
V gene: TRBV12-3/TRBV12-4
clone size: .
J gene: TRBJ1-1
CDR3 protein: CASKRDRNTEAFF
CDR3 DNA: TGTGCCAGCAAAAGAGACAGAAACACTGAAGCTTTCTTT

D gene: TRBD2
V gene: TRBV14
clone size: .
J gene: TRBJ2-1
CDR3 protein: CASSQRRTSGRDEQFF
CDR3 DNA: TGTGCCAGCAGCCAAAGACGGACTAGCGGACGGGATGAGCAGTTCTTC

D gene: TRBD1
V gene: TRBV28
clone size: .
J gene: TRBJ1-4
CDR3 protein: CASKETGGEKLFF
CDR3 DNA: TGTGCCAGCAAGGAGACAGGGGGTGAAAAACTGTTTTTT

D gene: .
V gene: TRBV6-1
clone size: .
J gene: TRBJ1-2
CDR3 protein: CASSEGTSLGYTF
CDR3 DNA: TGTGCCAGCAGTGAAGGCACCTCACTCGGCTACACCTTC

D gene: .
V gene: TRBV12-3/TRBV12-4
clone size: .
J gene: TRBJ2-1
CDR3 protein: CASTHPSGLEQFF
CDR3 DNA: TGTGCCAGCACCCACCCCAGCGGCCTTGAGCAGTTCTTC

D gene: .
V gene: TRBV28
clone size: .
J gene: TRBJ1-5
CDR3 protein: CASSFRSVEQPQHF
CDR3 DNA: TGTGCCAGCAGTTTTAGGTCGGTGGAGCAGCCCCAGCATTTT

D gene: .
V gene: TRBV11-2
clone size: .
J gene: TRBJ1-1
CDR3 protein: CASSFGGGMNTEAFF
CDR3 DNA: TGTGCCAGCAGCTTCGGGGGGGGCATGAACACTGAAGCTTTCTTT

D gene: TRBD2
V gene: TRBV19
clone size: .
J gene: TRBJ2-1
CDR3 protein: CASSKTSGRNSYNEQFF
CDR3 DNA: TGTGCCAGTAGCAAGACTAGCGGGAGAAACTCCTACAATGAGCAGTTCTTC

D gene: TRBD1
V gene: TRBV6-5
clone size: once
J gene: TRBJ1-1
CDR3 protein: CASRGRDSPDAEAFF
CDR3 DNA: TGTGCCAGCAGGGGTCGGGACAGCCCCGACGCTGAAGCTTTCTTT

D gene: .
V gene: TRBV6-5
clone size: many
J gene: TRBJ2-5
CDR3 protein: CASSRAPRGETQYF
CDR3 DNA: TGTGCCAGCAGTCGGGCACCTCGGGGGGAGACCCAGTACTTC

D gene: .
V gene: TRBV5-1
clone size: .
J gene: TRBJ2-3
CDR3 protein: CASSLGQVGDTQYF
CDR3 DNA: TGCGCCAGCAGCTTGGGACAGGTTGGAGATACGCAGTATTTT

D gene: .
V gene: TRBV2
clone size: .
J gene: TRBJ2-5
CDR3 protein: CASRRDSQETQYF
CDR3 DNA: TGTGCCAGCAGGCGGGACAGCCAAGAGACCCAGTACTTC

D gene: TRBD1
V gene: TRBV7-2
clone size: .
J gene: TRBJ2-5
CDR3 protein: CASSLALGTGFETQYF
CDR3 DNA: TGTGCCAGCAGCTTAGCGCTCGGGACAGGGTTTGAGACCCAGTACTTC

D gene: TRBD2
V gene: TRBV3-1/TRBV3-2
clone size: .
J gene: TRBJ2-1
CDR3 protein: CASSQDNLGRLAGGPGHNEQFF
CDR3 DNA: TGTGCCAGCAGCCAAGATAATTTAGGGAGACTAGCGGGAGGGCCCGGCCACAATGAGCAGTTCTTC

D gene: .
V gene: TRBV28
clone size: .
J gene: TRBJ1-3
CDR3 protein: CATDGTSSGNTIYF
CDR3 DNA: TGTGCCACCGACGGGACAAGCTCTGGAAACACCATATATTTT

D gene: TRBD2
V gene: TRBV9
clone size: .
J gene: TRBJ2-1
CDR3 protein: CASSAGTSGRAGHEQFF
CDR3 DNA: TGTGCCAGCAGCGCTGGGACTAGCGGGAGGGCCGGCCACGAGCAGTTCTTC

D gene: TRBD1
V gene: TRBV14
clone size: .
J gene: TRBJ2-1
CDR3 protein: CASSHHPGTGGNEQFF
CDR3 DNA: TGTGCCAGCAGCCACCACCCCGGGACAGGGGGAAATGAGCAGTTCTTC

D gene: TRBD2
V gene: TRBV5-4
clone size: once
J gene: TRBJ2-1
CDR3 protein: CASSPGLAGENEQFF
CDR3 DNA: TGTGCCAGCAGCCCCGGACTAGCGGGAGAAAATGAGCAGTTCTTC

D gene: .
V gene: TRBV21-1
clone size: .
J gene: TRBJ2-7
CDR3 protein: CASRSHRGYEQYF
CDR3 DNA: TGTGCCAGCAGGAGTCACAGGGGGTACGAGCAGTACTTC

D gene: TRBD1
V gene: TRBV6-5
clone size: .
J gene: TRBJ1-2
CDR3 protein: CASRTQGARSGYTF
CDR3 DNA: TGTGCCAGCAGGACTCAGGGGGCTAGGAGTGGCTACACCTTC

D gene: .
V gene: TRBV29-1
clone size: .
J gene: TRBJ2-5
CDR3 protein: CSTLGSEETQYF
CDR3 DNA: TGCAGCACCCTCGGGAGTGAAGAGACCCAGTACTTC

D gene: .
V gene: TRBV6-5
clone size: .
J gene: TRBJ1-1
CDR3 protein: CASIADMWNTEAFF
CDR3 DNA: TGTGCCAGCATCGCCGACATGTGGAACACTGAAGCTTTCTTT

D gene: TRBD1
V gene: TRBV6-1
clone size: .
J gene: TRBJ1-1
CDR3 protein: CASSEWTGIMNTEAFF
CDR3 DNA: TGTGCCAGCAGTGAGTGGACAGGGATAATGAACACTGAAGCTTTCTTT

D gene: .
V gene: TRBV29-1
clone size: .
J gene: TRBJ2-4
CDR3 protein: CSVGHGSAKNIQYF
CDR3 DNA: TGCAGCGTTGGTCACGGGAGCGCCAAAAACATTCAGTACTTC

D gene: .
V gene: TRBV4-3
clone size: once
J gene: TRBJ1-2
CDR3 protein: CASSQERQRSYGYTF
CDR3 DNA: TGCGCCAGCAGCCAAGAACGGCAGAGGTCCTATGGCTACACCTTC